This T cell receptor beta chain was profiled in a study of T-cell reconstitution after alpha-beta-depleted transplantation in children. Germline V gene data show CDR1 as GTSNPN and CDR2 as SVGIG (reference sequence). This CDR3 region has 14 residues. V was trimmed by 2 bases and J by 7 bases, leaving 14 bases between them. Unique molecular identifiers were used in preparing the TCRbeta library. TCRdb recomputed calls from the PCR reads with MiXCR, one row per CDR3 protein. The sample has some 640,000 distinct CDR3 sequences; over 15% are singletons. This clonotype was found many times. The TCR originated in a human donor who donated a stem cell graft to a child with acute myeloid leukemia. V usage is TRBV30 and J usage is TRBJ1-4; no definite D call. The source was PBMCs from the stem cell graft donor, collected from the stem cell graft. CDR3 loop: CAWSSRGYPEKLFF. CDR3 DNA sequence: TGTGCCTGGAGTTCCAGAGGCTATCCTGAAAAACTGTTTTTT.